This T cell receptor (beta chain) was observed in a study of blood T cell repertoires in COVID-19. Study context: The cDNA or gDNA used as material had been derived from T cells, B-cell-depleted T cells, or PBMCs.

Sequencing was performed with immunoSEQ multiplex PCR; in TCRdb, only in-frame clones are kept and a portion is missing. The data contain some 80,000 clones, almost 90% of them singletons. After removal of 7 bases from V and 8 bases from J, the junction contained 4 bases not matched to a gene. Germline lookup yields CDR1 SQVTM and CDR2 ANQGSEA. The CDR3 sequence is 11 residues long. The sample comprised peripheral blood. The TCR sequence derives from a human donor in a cohort sampled during active COVID-19. The chain links TRBV29-1 to TRBJ2-1, with TRBD2 matching 8 bases. The CDR3 DNA follows: TGCAGCGCGACTAGCGTCGATGAGCAGTTCTTC. Translation: CSATSVDEQFF.